Following are 29 T cell receptor beta chains from one sample sequenced in a study of blood T cells in healthy people across ages. It was with a sample-barcoded 5' primer and a J-beta primer mix that a second PCR of roughly 7 to 12 cycles was run. TCRdb passed the 5' RACE reads through MiXCR, listing each CDR3 protein once. The table shows 700,000 to 950,000 distinct CDR3 sequences, with 55% to 70% occurring only once. What was sequenced was blood. The source of these receptors is a young man in good health.

The chain couples TRBV4-1 to TRBJ2-5, with 11 bases lining up with TRBD2. Germline CDR1 is MGHRA and CDR2 is YSYEKL. V was pared by 3 bases and J by 5 bases, with 5 bases of the junction left unmatched. CDR3 size: 15 residues. The CDR3 nucleotides are TGCGCCAGCAGCCATGGACTAGCGGGTACGGAGACCCAGTACTTC. It encodes CASSHGLAGTETQYF.

This chain links TRBV12-3 or TRBV12-4 with TRBJ1-1; D uncertain. Trimming cost V 5 bases and J 4 bases, with 11 bases left between them. The CDR3 is 13 amino acids. As DNA, the CDR3 is TGTGCCAGCAGTGCGGCGGGAGGCACTGAAGCTTTCTTT. Amino acid sequence: CASSAAGGTEAFF.

The table lists this clonotype with a few counts. This chain connects TRBV29-1 to TRBJ1-2; D might be TRBD1 (5 bases). CDR3 length: 12 amino acids. CDR1 and CDR2 (germline): SQVTM, ANQGSEA. Trimming removed 7 bases from V and 7 bases from J, with 16 bases in between. In DNA, the CDR3 is TGCAGCGCCCCCGGGACGGCGGGTGGCTACACCTTC. Translation gives CSAPGTAGGYTF.

The rearrangement joins TRBV29-1 to TRBJ2-1; 13 nucleotides line up with TRBD2. The CDR3 length is 15 residues. The junction had 2 bases not matched to a gene; V was cut back by 4 bases and J by 2 bases. Looked up from germline, CDR1 is SQVTM and CDR2 is ANQGSEA. Here the CDR3 reads CSVGGTSGTYNEQFF. Written as DNA, the CDR3 is TGCAGCGTTGGTGGGACTAGCGGGACCTACAATGAGCAGTTCTTC.

This clonotype was observed a handful of times. V gene TRBV6-5 combines with J gene TRBJ2-7; 8 positions agree with TRBD2. The CDR3 length is 11 residues. Germline values: CDR1 MNHEY, CDR2 SVGAGI. Trimming cost V 7 bases and J 9 bases; bases outside gene matches: 5. CDR3 nucleotide sequence: TGTGCCAGCACGGGGGGGCTTGGGCAGTACTTC. As protein: CASTGGLGQYF.

The chain combines TRBV6-6 with TRBJ2-3; D is perhaps TRBD1 or TRBD2 (6 bases each). Germline CDR1 reads MNHNY; CDR2 reads SVGAGI (reference sequence). This CDR3 region has 15 residues. V dropped 6 bases and J dropped 5 bases, with 18 bases sitting between them. CDR3 loop: CASSPNRGRRDTQYF. The CDR3 DNA reads TGTGCCAGCAGCCCAAATCGGGGGCGGAGAGATACGCAGTATTTT.

The table lists this clonotype with many counts. This chain joins TRBV20-1 and TRBJ2-7; the D is unclear. This CDR3 region has 13 residues. Trimming shortened V by 4 bases and J by 4 bases, and 14 bases separated the two germline ends. Germline-derived CDR1 and CDR2 are DFQATT and SNEGSKA (reference sequence). CDR3 sequence (DNA): TGCAGTGCTATCTCCCGGGCGACTTACGAGCAGTACTTC. This encodes CSAISRATYEQYF.

The gene calls are TRBV29-1 and TRBJ1-2, with TRBD1 as a possible D gene (6 bases). Trimming cost V 2 bases and J 3 bases, with 19 bases left between them. Germline CDR1 is SQVTM and CDR2 is ANQGSEA. This CDR3 spans 16 amino acids. The CDR3 region has the DNA TGCAGCGTTGAAATCCCGGGACATCAAGCTGACTATGGCTACACCTTC. It is translated as CSVEIPGHQADYGYTF.

This clonotype showed up just a few times. The V and J genes are TRBV5-1 and TRBJ2-3; D is perhaps TRBD2 (6 bases). CDR3 length: 15 amino acids. Germline V gives CDR1 SGHRS, CDR2 YFSETQ. Trimming removed 4 bases from V and 4 bases from J, with 16 bases in between. CDR3 sequence reads: CASSVSLGGSDTQYF. The CDR3 DNA reads as TGCGCCAGCAGCGTGTCCTTGGGGGGATCAGATACGCAGTATTTT.

This rearrangement joins TRBV9 to TRBJ2-3, with 14 bases that match TRBD2. Per germline, CDR1 SGDLS and CDR2 YYNGEE. The CDR3 contains 17 residues. V lost 3 bases, J lost 2 bases, and 5 bases stayed unmatched. This chain's CDR3 is CASSERTSGGFTDTQYF. DNA for the CDR3: TGTGCCAGCAGCGAGCGGACTAGCGGGGGGTTCACAGATACGCAGTATTTT.

This clonotype has ten or more counts. The gene calls are TRBV28 and TRBJ2-1; D remains unclear. The CDR3 extends over 14 amino acids. Trimming removed 5 bases from V and 6 bases from J, with 14 bases in between. Germline CDR1 MDHEN, CDR2 SYDVKM. The CDR3 bases are TGTGCCAGCAGTCTATTCTCCCCAACCAATGAGCAGTTCTTC. Translated, it gives CASSLFSPTNEQFF.

The chain is built from TRBV6-1 and TRBJ2-3; D gene unclear. The germline V and J ends were trimmed by 7 bases and 4 bases, with 15 bases remaining between them. The V gene's germline CDR1 is MNHNS and CDR2 SASEGT. The CDR3 loop spans 14 amino acids. The CDR3 sequence: CASTGSSSSDTQYF. The CDR3 region has the DNA TGTGCCAGCACCGGTTCCTCCAGCTCAGATACGCAGTATTTT.

Notes on this clonotype: Relative to the germline gene, one junction end is altered; a read error may explain this. This chain uses TRBV6-1 with TRBJ1-2, with D uncertain. The CDR3 has 13 amino acids. Germline V lookup: CDR1 MNHNS, CDR2 SASEGT. CDR3 loop: CANSFGSGYGYTF. CDR3 nucleotide sequence: TGTGCCAACAGTTTCGGATCCGGCTATGGCTACACCTTC.

This clonotype was detected only a few times. The chain employs TRBV7-9 and TRBJ2-5; a possible D gene is TRBD1 (6 bases). There are 13 residues in the CDR3. Germline loops: CDR1 SEHNR, CDR2 FQNEAQ (reference sequence). The V end was cut by 4 bases, the J end by 5 bases, with 11 bases between. The CDR3 reads CASSSQGLETQYF. In DNA form, the CDR3 reads TGTGCCAGCAGCTCCCAGGGGCTGGAGACCCAGTACTTC.

A few counts support this clonotype. One end of the junction is discordant with germline, which a read error may explain. V gene TRBV6-1 combines with J gene TRBJ1-2; tentatively, D is TRBD1 (6 bases). The CDR3 sequence is 12 residues long. Germline-derived CDR1 and CDR2 are MNHNS and SASEGT. The CDR3 region has the DNA TGTGCCGGCAGGACAGTAAACTATGGCTACACCTTC. Its translation is CAGRTVNYGYTF.

The V gene is TRBV6-5, the J gene TRBJ2-7; D remains ambiguous. Trimming left V 0 bases short and J 1 base short, with 13 bases between. Germline CDR1 is MNHEY and CDR2 is SVGAGI. The CDR3 sequence is 16 residues long. CDR3 sequence reads: CASSYSQAYYSYEQYF. The CDR3 DNA is TGTGCCAGCAGTTACTCTCAGGCGTATTATTCCTACGAGCAGTACTTC.

The table lists this clonotype with a few counts. V usage is TRBV20-1 and J usage is TRBJ2-7; 11 nucleotides match TRBD2. After removal of 0 bases from V and 5 bases from J, the junction contained 6 bases not matched to a gene. Germline assignment: CDR1 DFQATT and CDR2 SNEGSKA (reference sequence). This CDR3 comprises 15 residues. CDR3 protein: CSAREALTSGNEQYF. Here the CDR3 DNA reads TGCAGTGCTAGAGAGGCTCTGACTAGCGGGAACGAGCAGTACTTC.

The V and J genes are TRBV9 and TRBJ2-1; 9 nucleotides agree with TRBD2. Germline CDR1 SGDLS, CDR2 YYNGEE. V shed 2 bases, J shed 9 bases, and the junction held 9 bases outside the gene matches. This CDR3 contains 15 residues. The CDR3 DNA follows: TGTGCCAGCAGCGTCACTAGCGGGCTCACTTCTGAGCAGTTCTTC. It yields the protein CASSVTSGLTSEQFF.

The chain links TRBV7-9 to TRBJ1-2; D gene ambiguous. Germline-derived CDR1 and CDR2 are SEHNR and FQNEAQ (reference sequence). Deletions cut 5 bases from V and 8 bases from J, with 18 bases between. The CDR3 totals 14 residues. CDR3: CASSVRQALDGYTF. CDR3 nucleotide sequence: TGTGCCAGCAGCGTACGGCAGGCTCTGGACGGCTACACCTTC.

The rearrangement uses TRBV2 and TRBJ2-7, with TRBD2 identical over 10 bases. CDR3 length: 18 residues. J was trimmed by 3 bases and V by 1 base; bases with no gene match: 12. Germline CDR1 SNHLY, CDR2 FYNNEI. The CDR3 region is CASSEGASGGLLIYEQYF. The CDR3 nucleotides are TGTGCCAGCAGTGAAGGGGCTAGCGGGGGACTACTGATCTACGAGCAGTACTTC.

A remark on this clonotype: One end of the junction varies from germline; a read error may be responsible. The chain employs TRBV7-2 and TRBJ2-1, with TRBD1 matching over 9 bases. The CDR3 spans 17 residues. The germline V gene has CDR1 SGHTA and CDR2 FQGNSA. The CDR3 region is CAGSPTPTGGGDNEQFF. The DNA of the CDR3 is TGTGCCGGCAGCCCAACGCCTACAGGGGGCGGAGACAATGAGCAGTTCTTC.

The rearrangement joins TRBV12-3 or TRBV12-4 to TRBJ1-2; D is perhaps TRBD1 (5 bases). The CDR3 consists of 12 residues. Trimming took 7 bases from V and 7 from J, leaving 13 bases between them. The CDR3 loop reads CASTGGRAGYTF. CDR3 sequence (DNA): TGTGCCAGCACCGGGGGGAGAGCTGGCTACACCTTC.

This clonotype has only a few counts. V gene TRBV10-3 combines with J gene TRBJ1-2; D call uncertain. The CDR3 sequence is 12 residues long. The V gene lost 4 bases and the J gene lost 8 bases, with 11 bases spanning the gap. From germline, CDR1 is ENHRY and CDR2 SYGVKD. CDR3 sequence (DNA): TGTGCCATCAGTGGGGCCCGAGAGGGCTACACCTTC. Its protein product is CAISGAREGYTF.

The J gene is TRBJ1-2, the V gene TRBV20-1; D unresolved. This CDR3 comprises 11 residues. From germline, CDR1 is DFQATT and CDR2 SNEGSKA (reference sequence). Trimming left V 3 bases short and J 8 bases short, with 10 bases between. The CDR3 nucleotides are TGCAGTGCTAGTTCCGGAGGGGGCTACACCTTC. Protein: CSASSGGGYTF.

The chain recombines TRBV18 with TRBJ2-1, with D maybe TRBD1 (5 bases). Trimming took 6 bases from V and 9 from J, leaving 21 bases between them. The CDR3 is 15 amino acids. Germline-derived CDR1 and CDR2 are KGHSH and LQKENI. The CDR3 DNA follows: TGTGCCAGCTCCAGGGTAGCCGGCGAAATTAGTGAGCAGTTCTTC. It is translated as CASSRVAGEISEQFF.

This clonotype was observed a handful of times. The CDR3 region is CASSDGDQETQYF. Here the CDR3 DNA reads TGTGCCAGCAGCGACGGGGACCAAGAGACCCAGTACTTC. The chain is built from TRBV2 and TRBJ2-5; D is possibly TRBD2 (5 bases). The V end was cut by 6 bases, the J end by 0 bases, with 8 bases between. This CDR3 comprises 13 residues. Germline assignment: CDR1 SNHLY and CDR2 FYNNEI.

This clonotype was recorded a few times. The chain links TRBV29-1 to TRBJ1-2, with D possibly TRBD1 on 6 matching bases. The ends were cut back, 7 bases at V and 8 bases at J, with 14 bases in the middle. There are 11 residues in the CDR3. Germline-derived CDR1 and CDR2 are SQVTM and ANQGSEA. DNA for the CDR3: TGCAGCGCTGGGGGGGCGCGGGGCTACACCTTC. Translating gives CSAGGARGYTF.

The table lists this clonotype with a few counts. The rearrangement links TRBV24-1 to TRBJ2-6; D is unclear. V was pared by 4 bases and J by 2 bases, with 5 bases between. The length of the CDR3 is 14 residues. Germline CDR1 KGHDR, CDR2 SFDVKD. The CDR3 sequence is CATSDSTGANVLTF. The CDR3 DNA reads TGTGCCACCAGTGACAGCACTGGGGCCAACGTCCTGACTTTC.

This clonotype was picked up a small number of times. The rearrangement uses TRBV29-1 and TRBJ1-1, with D possibly being TRBD1 (6 bases). Trimming took off 3 bases at V and 1 base at J, with 9 bases between the two ends. The CDR3 loop spans 13 amino acids. The V gene's germline CDR1 is SQVTM and CDR2 ANQGSEA. The CDR3 here is CSVDLGQNTEAFF. CDR3 DNA: TGCAGCGTTGACTTGGGACAGAACACTGAAGCTTTCTTT.